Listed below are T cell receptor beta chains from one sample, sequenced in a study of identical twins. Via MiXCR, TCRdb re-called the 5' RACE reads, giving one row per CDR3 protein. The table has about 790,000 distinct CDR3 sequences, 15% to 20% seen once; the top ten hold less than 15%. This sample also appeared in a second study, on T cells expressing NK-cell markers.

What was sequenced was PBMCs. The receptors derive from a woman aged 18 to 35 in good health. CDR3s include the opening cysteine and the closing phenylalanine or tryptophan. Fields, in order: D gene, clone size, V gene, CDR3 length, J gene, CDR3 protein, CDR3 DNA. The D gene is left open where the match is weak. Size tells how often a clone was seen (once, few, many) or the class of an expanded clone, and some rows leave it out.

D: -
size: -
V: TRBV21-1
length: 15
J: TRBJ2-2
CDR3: CASGLPDRGVRELFF
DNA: TGTGCCAGCGGACTACCGGACAGGGGAGTCCGGGAGCTGTTTTTT

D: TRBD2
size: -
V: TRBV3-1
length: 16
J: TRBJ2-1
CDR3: CASSQDLTLAGGPPFF
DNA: TGTGCCAGCAGCCAAGATTTAACACTAGCGGGAGGGCCTCCGTTCTTC

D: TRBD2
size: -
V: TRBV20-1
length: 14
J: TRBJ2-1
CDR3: CSAGPGLADNEQFF
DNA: TGCAGTGCTGGGCCAGGACTAGCGGACAATGAGCAGTTCTTC

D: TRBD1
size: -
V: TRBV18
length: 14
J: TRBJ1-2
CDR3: CASSPGQVDYGYTF
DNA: TGTGCCAGCTCACCTGGACAGGTGGACTATGGCTACACCTTC

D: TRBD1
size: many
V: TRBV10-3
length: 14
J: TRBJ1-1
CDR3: CAISGQGFDTEAFF
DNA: TGTGCCATCAGTGGACAGGGGTTTGACACTGAAGCTTTCTTT

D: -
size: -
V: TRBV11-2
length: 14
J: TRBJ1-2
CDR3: CASSTLTINYGYTF
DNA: TGTGCCAGCAGCACGTTGACCATTAACTATGGCTACACCTTC

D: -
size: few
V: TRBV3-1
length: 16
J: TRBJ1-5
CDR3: CASSEHGVGSNQPQHF
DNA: TGTGCCAGCAGCGAACACGGGGTAGGGAGCAATCAGCCCCAGCATTTT

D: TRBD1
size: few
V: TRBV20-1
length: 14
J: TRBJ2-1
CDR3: CSADRDRDSNEQFF
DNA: TGCAGTGCTGACCGGGACAGGGACAGCAATGAGCAGTTCTTC

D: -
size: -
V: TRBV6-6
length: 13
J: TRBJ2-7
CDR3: CASRPGHLYEQYF
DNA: TGTGCCAGCAGGCCGGGACATCTTTACGAGCAGTACTTC

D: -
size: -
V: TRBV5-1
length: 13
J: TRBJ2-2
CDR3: CASGAANTGELFF
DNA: TGCGCCAGCGGTGCTGCGAACACCGGGGAGCTGTTTTTT

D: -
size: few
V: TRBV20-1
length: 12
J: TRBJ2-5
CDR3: CSAPKSLETQYF
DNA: TGCAGTGCTCCCAAAAGTCTGGAGACCCAGTACTTC

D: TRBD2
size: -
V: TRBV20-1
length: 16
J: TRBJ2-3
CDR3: CSARGSGTSGTDTQYF
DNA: TGCAGTGCTAGAGGGTCCGGGACTAGCGGGACAGATACGCAGTATTTT

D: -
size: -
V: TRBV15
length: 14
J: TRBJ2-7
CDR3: CATSSPRGLYEQYF
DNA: TGTGCCACCAGCAGTCCTCGGGGCCTCTACGAGCAGTACTTC

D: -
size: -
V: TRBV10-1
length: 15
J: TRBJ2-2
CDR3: CASSWAGDPPGELFF
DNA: TGCGCCAGCAGCTGGGCAGGGGATCCTCCCGGGGAGCTGTTTTTT

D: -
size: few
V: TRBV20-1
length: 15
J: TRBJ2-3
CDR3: CSASRLLAPTDTQYF
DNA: TGCAGTGCTAGCCGACTCCTCGCGCCCACAGATACGCAGTATTTT

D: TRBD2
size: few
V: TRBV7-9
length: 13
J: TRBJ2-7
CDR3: CASSRKLAREQYF
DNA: TGTGCCAGCAGCAGAAAACTAGCGCGCGAGCAGTACTTC

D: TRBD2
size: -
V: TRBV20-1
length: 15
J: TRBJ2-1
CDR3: CSAGRTSGPYNEQFF
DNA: TGCAGTGCTGGACGAACTAGCGGCCCCTACAATGAGCAGTTCTTC

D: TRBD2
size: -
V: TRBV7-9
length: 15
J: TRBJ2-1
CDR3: CASSPPGTRDNEQFF
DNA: TGTGCCAGCAGCCCACCCGGGACTAGGGACAATGAGCAGTTCTTC

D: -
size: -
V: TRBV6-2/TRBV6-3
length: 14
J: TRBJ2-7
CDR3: CASSLEGWSYEQYF
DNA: TGTGCCAGCAGTTTGGAGGGTTGGTCCTACGAGCAGTACTTC

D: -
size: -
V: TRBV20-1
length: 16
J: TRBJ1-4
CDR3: CSARDTIGFPRAELFF
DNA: TGCAGTGCTAGAGATACCATCGGGTTTCCTCGGGCAGAACTGTTTTTT